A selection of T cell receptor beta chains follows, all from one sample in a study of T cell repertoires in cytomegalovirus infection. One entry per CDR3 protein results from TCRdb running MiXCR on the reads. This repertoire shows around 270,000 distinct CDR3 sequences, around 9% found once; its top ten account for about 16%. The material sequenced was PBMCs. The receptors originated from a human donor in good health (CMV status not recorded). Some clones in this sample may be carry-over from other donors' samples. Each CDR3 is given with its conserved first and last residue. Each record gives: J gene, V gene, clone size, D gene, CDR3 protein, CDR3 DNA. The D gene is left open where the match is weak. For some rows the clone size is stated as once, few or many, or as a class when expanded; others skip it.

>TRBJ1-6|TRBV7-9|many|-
CASSLEAGSHHF
TGTGCCAGCAGCTTAGAGGCGGGAAGTCACCACTTT
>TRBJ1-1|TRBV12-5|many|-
CASGLVFSAGQNTEAFF
TGTGCTAGTGGTTTGGTTTTTTCTGCGGGACAGAACACTGAAGCTTTCTTT
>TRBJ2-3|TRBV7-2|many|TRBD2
CASSLASASGGTDTQYF
TGTGCCAGCAGCTTAGCGTCAGCTAGCGGGGGCACAGATACGCAGTATTTT
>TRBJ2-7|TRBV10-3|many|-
CAISESLAVNYEQYF
TGTGCCATCAGTGAGTCGCTAGCTGTAAACTACGAGCAGTACTTC
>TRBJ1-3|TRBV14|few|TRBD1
CASSFTGGLGNTIYF
TGTGCCAGCAGCTTTACAGGGGGCTTGGGAAACACCATATATTTT
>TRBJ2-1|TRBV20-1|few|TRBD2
CSTLAGSYNEQFF
TGCAGTACCCTAGCGGGCTCCTACAATGAGCAGTTCTTC
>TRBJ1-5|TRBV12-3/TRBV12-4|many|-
CASSAGTTNQPQHF
TGTGCCAGCAGCGCTGGGACAACAAATCAGCCCCAGCATTTT
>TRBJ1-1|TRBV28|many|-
CASSLLRGYNTEAFF
TGTGCCAGCAGTTTACTCAGAGGGTATAACACTGAAGCTTTCTTT
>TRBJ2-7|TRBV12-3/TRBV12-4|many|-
CASRKGAGGSEQYF
TGTGCCAGCAGAAAAGGAGCAGGAGGGAGCGAGCAGTACTTC
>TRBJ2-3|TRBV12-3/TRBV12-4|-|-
CASSSGTKQYF
TGTGCCAGCAGTTCCGGGACCAAGCAGTATTTT